What follows are 27 T cell receptor beta chains derived from one specimen sequenced in a study of shared clonotypes between healthy human individuals. Sequenced by immunoSEQ multiplex PCR; TCRdb stores in-frame clones only, minus some. This sample has 470,000 or so clones; more than 75% occur once, and the top ten carry approximately 12%. Specimen: PBMCs. These receptors all stem from a woman aged 40 to 50 in good health. Some clones in this sample may be carry-over from other donors' samples.

The chain carries TRBV7-2 and TRBJ1-2, with D possibly being TRBD1 (5 bases). The CDR3 covers 14 residues. Germline CDR1 is SGHTA and CDR2 is FQGNSA. The ends were cut back, 5 bases at V and 2 bases at J, with 12 bases in the middle. The DNA of the CDR3 is TGTGCCAGCAGCCTGAAGGGACCGAACTATGGCTACACCTTC. As protein: CASSLKGPNYGYTF.

The rearrangement uses TRBV5-1 and TRBJ2-7, with D perhaps given as TRBD1 or TRBD2 (5 bases each). Trimming shortened V by 4 bases and J by 1 base, and 9 bases separated the two germline ends. This CDR3 contains 13 residues. In germline, CDR1 is SGHRS, CDR2 YFSETQ. The CDR3 DNA reads as TGCGCCAGCAGCCAGGGACGGTCCTACGAGCAGTACTTC. It is translated as CASSQGRSYEQYF.

A remark on this clone: With a far larger clone one base away, a read error is the likely cause. Other DNA sequences within the sample encode an identical CDR3. The V call is TRBV30, the J call TRBJ2-7; 9 nucleotides line up with TRBD2. The CDR3 totals 14 residues. V shed 3 bases, J shed 7 bases, and the junction held 10 bases outside the gene matches. CDR1 and CDR2 (germline): GTSNPN, SVGIG (reference sequence). The CDR3 DNA reads TGTGCCTGGAGGCCCTGGCGGGAGGGCCGTGAGCAGTACTTC. This sequence encodes CAWRPWREGREQYF.

Here the CDR3 reads CASSFSKDSIYTF. The CDR3 coding sequence is TGTGCCAGCAGTTTTTCGAAGGACAGTATCTACACCTTC. V and J are TRBV27 and TRBJ1-2; weak D call: TRBD1 (6 bases). The length of the CDR3 is 13 residues. V lost 3 bases, J lost 10 bases, and 15 bases lay in between. Germline CDR1 is MNHEY and CDR2 is SMNVEV (reference sequence).

J is TRBJ1-1 and V is TRBV19; D is unresolved. The germline gives CDR1 LNHDA, CDR2 SQIVND (reference sequence). V was shortened by 4 bases and J by 3 bases, with 9 bases between the two germline ends. There are 13 residues in the CDR3. The CDR3 sequence is CASSRVGDTEAFF. The CDR3, as DNA: TGTGCCAGTAGTAGAGTCGGGGACACTGAAGCTTTCTTT.

Remarks on this clone: An end of the junction does not agree with germline; a read error may underlie this. V is TRBV14 and J is TRBJ2-7, with 14 bases that match TRBD2. The CDR3 length is 14 residues. Germline assignment: CDR1 SGHDN and CDR2 FVKESK. In DNA, the CDR3 is TGTGCCAGCAGCCGTACCGGGACTAGCGGGAGAGGGAACTTC. This sequence encodes CASSRTGTSGRGNF.

The chain recombines TRBV29-1 with TRBJ1-4; D gene ambiguous. The CDR3 consists of 11 residues. With 5 bases removed from V and 7 bases from J, the gap between germline ends came to 8 bases. Per germline, CDR1 SQVTM and CDR2 ANQGSEA. The CDR3 reads CSVHLGEKLFF. For the CDR3, the DNA is TGCAGCGTTCATTTGGGTGAAAAACTGTTTTTT. The whole variable domain, filled in from reference TRBV29-1 and TRBJ1-4, reads SAVISQKPSRDICQRGTSLTIQCQVDSQVTMMFWYRQQPGQSLTLIATANQGSEATYESGFVIDKFPISRPNLTFSTLTVSNMSPEDSSIYLCSVHLGEKLFFGSGTQLSVL.

This sequence joins TRBV4-2 and TRBJ2-7; TRBD2 is a possible D gene (5 bases). CDR3 length equals 13 residues. Deletions cut 0 bases from V and 7 bases from J, with 10 bases between. The V gene's germline CDR1 is LGHNA and CDR2 YNFKEQ. The CDR3 DNA reads TGTGCCAGCAGCCAAGATTCGGGGAAGGAGCAGTACTTC. It translates to CASSQDSGKEQYF.

This chain uses TRBV2 with TRBJ2-5, with TRBD2 matching 13 bases. This CDR3 has 16 amino acids. Per germline, CDR1 SNHLY and CDR2 FYNNEI. The ends lost 0 bases at V and 11 bases at J; junction bases unmatched: 9. The CDR3 sequence: CASSEAGLAGAGEQYF. As DNA, the CDR3 is TGTGCCAGCAGTGAAGCCGGACTAGCGGGAGCGGGAGAGCAGTACTTC.

The chain couples TRBV27 to TRBJ2-3; TRBD1 matches at 8 bases. This CDR3 is built from 13 residues. V gave up 10 bases and J gave up 2 bases; unmatched junction bases: 5. Looked up from germline, CDR1 is MNHEY and CDR2 is SMNVEV (reference sequence). The chain's CDR3 is CATGQGVTDTQYF. CDR3 sequence (DNA): TGTGCCACCGGACAGGGAGTCACAGATACGCAGTATTTT.

V and J are TRBV19 and TRBJ1-5, with TRBD1 as a possible D gene (6 bases). V was pared by 4 bases and J by 0 bases, with 13 bases between. Germline assignment: CDR1 LNHDA and CDR2 SQIVND (reference sequence). This CDR3 is 16 amino acids long. The CDR3 reads CASSSPGDTSNQPQHF. Written as DNA, the CDR3 is TGTGCCAGTAGTAGTCCGGGGGACACTAGCAATCAGCCCCAGCATTTT.

For this clone: This is likely an artifact of a read error, given a far larger clone one base away. In the same sample, other DNA sequences code for this CDR3. V is TRBV5-4 and J is TRBJ2-7; a weak D match, TRBD2 (6 bases). The CDR3 contains 15 residues. V lost 4 bases and J 0 bases, leaving 14 bases between the germline ends. The germline CDR1 and CDR2 sequences are SGHNT and YYREEE (reference sequence). The CDR3 here is CASSLGGASSYEQYF. Here the CDR3 DNA reads TGTGCCAGCAGCCTAGGCGGGGCGAGCTCCTACGAGCAGTACTTC.

V gene TRBV5-1 combines with J gene TRBJ2-7; 7 bases fit TRBD1. CDR1 and CDR2 (germline): SGHRS, YFSETQ. This CDR3 region has 15 residues. V was pared by 4 bases and J by 1 base, with 8 bases of the junction left unmatched. The CDR3 DNA follows: TGCGCCAGCAGCCGGACAGGATCGACATCCTACGAGCAGTACTTC. Its translation: CASSRTGSTSYEQYF.

J is TRBJ2-2 and V is TRBV7-9; D perhaps matches TRBD1 (6 bases). The CDR3 consists of 15 residues. V gave up 1 base and J gave up 7 bases, with 13 bases separating them. The germline CDR1 and CDR2 sequences are SEHNR and FQNEAQ (reference sequence). The CDR3 here is CASSLDRVKVGELFF. The CDR3 DNA sequence: TGTGCCAGCAGCTTAGACAGGGTGAAGGTCGGGGAGCTGTTTTTT.

This chain connects TRBV7-9 to TRBJ2-5; the D gene could be TRBD1 or TRBD2 (7 bases each). Germline CDR1 reads SEHNR; CDR2 reads FQNEAQ (reference sequence). The CDR3 consists of 15 residues. Trimming pared 3 bases from V and 2 bases from J, leaving 13 bases between. CDR3 DNA sequence: TGTGCCAGCAGCTTTTTCAGGGGGGGGCAAGAGACCCAGTACTTC. Translating it yields CASSFFRGGQETQYF.

The chain uses TRBV5-4 and TRBJ2-5, with 8 bases that match TRBD1. This CDR3 is 13 amino acids long. CDR1 SGHNT and CDR2 YYREEE come from the germline V gene (reference sequence). J gave up 5 bases and V 3 bases, and 3 bases lay outside the gene matches. The CDR3 coding sequence is TGTGCCAGCAGCTCGGGACAGGCGGAGACCCAGTACTTC. It yields the protein CASSSGQAETQYF.

This clone was counted once. This likely stems from a read error, as it lies one base from a far larger clone. The V gene is TRBV19, the J gene TRBJ1-2; D remains ambiguous. Germline lookup yields CDR1 LNHDA and CDR2 SQIVND (reference sequence). The CDR3 sequence is 15 residues long. In DNA form, the CDR3 reads TGTGCCAGTAGTATAGAGCCCAGGCTAGGGTATGGCTGCACCTTC. It is translated as CASSIEPRLGYGCTF.

The J gene is TRBJ1-2, the V gene TRBV5-1; no reliable D call. Trimming shortened V by 0 bases and J by 4 bases, and 10 bases separated the two germline ends. Germline CDR1 reads SGHRS; CDR2 reads YFSETQ. The CDR3 covers 14 residues. The CDR3 here is CASSLEADAYGYTF. CDR3 bases: TGCGCCAGCAGCTTGGAGGCAGATGCCTATGGCTACACCTTC.

There are many counts of this clone. The gene calls are TRBV5-6 and TRBJ1-2; D is undetermined. The length of the CDR3 is 15 residues. The V gene lost 0 bases and the J gene lost 0 bases, with 9 bases spanning the gap. The germline V gene encodes CDR1 SGHDT and CDR2 YYEEEE. In nucleotides, the CDR3 is TGTGCCAGCAGCTTGGTCGTGGGAGCTAACTATGGCTACACCTTC. Its protein is CASSLVVGANYGYTF.

This chain joins TRBV10-2 and TRBJ2-5, with D possibly matching TRBD2 (5 bases). The V gene lost 8 bases and the J gene lost 1 base, with 11 bases spanning the gap. The CDR3 consists of 13 residues. Germline V gene data show CDR1 as WSHSY and CDR2 as SAAADI. The CDR3 spells CASRGSAQETQYF. For the CDR3, the DNA is TGCGCCAGCCGGGGTAGCGCCCAAGAGACCCAGTACTTC.

The chain is built from TRBV7-8 and TRBJ1-4; 7 nucleotides align to TRBD1. The CDR3 loop spans 14 amino acids. The germline gives CDR1 SGHVS, CDR2 FQNEAQ. The V gene end was trimmed by 1 base and the J gene end by 7 bases; junction bases not matched to a gene: 3. The CDR3 DNA reads TGTGCCAGCAGCTTAGTCGGACAGGCTGAAAAACTGTTTTTT. It specifies CASSLVGQAEKLFF.

The chain carries TRBV7-9 and TRBJ2-7; possibly TRBD1 for D (6 bases). The CDR3 runs to 13 residues. Germline V gene data show CDR1 as SEHNR and CDR2 as FQNEAQ (reference sequence). The germline V and J ends were trimmed by 5 bases and 3 bases, with 11 bases remaining between them. The DNA for the CDR3 is TGTGCCAGCAGCCTCGGACAGAACTACGAGCAGTACTTC. This sequence encodes CASSLGQNYEQYF.

The chain joins TRBV6-5 to TRBJ2-2; D might be TRBD2 (5 bases). The CDR3 runs to 13 residues. Germline values: CDR1 MNHEY, CDR2 SVGAGI. Trimming shortened V by 6 bases and J by 6 bases, and 11 bases separated the two germline ends. CDR3 region: CASSLRGPGELFF. The CDR3 bases are TGTGCCAGCAGCCTTCGGGGTCCCGGGGAGCTGTTTTTT.

This clone was seen only a few times. This chain joins TRBV6-5 and TRBJ1-2; 7 positions match TRBD1. Germline V gives CDR1 MNHEY, CDR2 SVGAGI. The CDR3 loop spans 12 amino acids. V was pared by 7 bases and J by 10 bases, with 9 bases of the junction left unmatched. The CDR3 DNA reads as TGTGCCAGCACCCAGACAGGGAGTCTCTACACCTTC. It encodes CASTQTGSLYTF.

This chain joins TRBV7-9 and TRBJ1-1, with TRBD1 identical over 7 bases. V was clipped by 6 bases and J by 7 bases; unmatched bases: 8. From germline, CDR1 is SEHNR and CDR2 FQNEAQ (reference sequence). The CDR3 runs 13 residues. CDR3 bases: TGTGCCAGCAGTCAGGACAGGCTAAATGAAGCTTTCTTT. As protein: CASSQDRLNEAFF.

This clone was picked up a small number of times. The chain recombines TRBV29-1 with TRBJ2-1, with unresolved D. The CDR3 sequence is 11 residues long. CDR1 and CDR2 from the germline V gene are SQVTM and ANQGSEA. The ends were cut back, 7 bases at V and 9 bases at J, with 13 bases in the middle. The CDR3 protein is CSAVGQLEQFF. In nucleotides, the CDR3 is TGCAGCGCCGTCGGCCAGCTTGAGCAGTTCTTC.

This chain links TRBV5-4 with TRBJ2-1; a weak D match, TRBD2 (5 bases). The CDR3 sequence is 15 residues long. Germline V lookup: CDR1 SGHNT, CDR2 YYREEE (reference sequence). V was clipped by 2 bases and J by 3 bases, with 12 bases between them. CDR3 in DNA: TGTGCCAGCAGCTTCCCGGGAACCAACTACAATGAGCAGTTCTTC. This encodes CASSFPGTNYNEQFF.